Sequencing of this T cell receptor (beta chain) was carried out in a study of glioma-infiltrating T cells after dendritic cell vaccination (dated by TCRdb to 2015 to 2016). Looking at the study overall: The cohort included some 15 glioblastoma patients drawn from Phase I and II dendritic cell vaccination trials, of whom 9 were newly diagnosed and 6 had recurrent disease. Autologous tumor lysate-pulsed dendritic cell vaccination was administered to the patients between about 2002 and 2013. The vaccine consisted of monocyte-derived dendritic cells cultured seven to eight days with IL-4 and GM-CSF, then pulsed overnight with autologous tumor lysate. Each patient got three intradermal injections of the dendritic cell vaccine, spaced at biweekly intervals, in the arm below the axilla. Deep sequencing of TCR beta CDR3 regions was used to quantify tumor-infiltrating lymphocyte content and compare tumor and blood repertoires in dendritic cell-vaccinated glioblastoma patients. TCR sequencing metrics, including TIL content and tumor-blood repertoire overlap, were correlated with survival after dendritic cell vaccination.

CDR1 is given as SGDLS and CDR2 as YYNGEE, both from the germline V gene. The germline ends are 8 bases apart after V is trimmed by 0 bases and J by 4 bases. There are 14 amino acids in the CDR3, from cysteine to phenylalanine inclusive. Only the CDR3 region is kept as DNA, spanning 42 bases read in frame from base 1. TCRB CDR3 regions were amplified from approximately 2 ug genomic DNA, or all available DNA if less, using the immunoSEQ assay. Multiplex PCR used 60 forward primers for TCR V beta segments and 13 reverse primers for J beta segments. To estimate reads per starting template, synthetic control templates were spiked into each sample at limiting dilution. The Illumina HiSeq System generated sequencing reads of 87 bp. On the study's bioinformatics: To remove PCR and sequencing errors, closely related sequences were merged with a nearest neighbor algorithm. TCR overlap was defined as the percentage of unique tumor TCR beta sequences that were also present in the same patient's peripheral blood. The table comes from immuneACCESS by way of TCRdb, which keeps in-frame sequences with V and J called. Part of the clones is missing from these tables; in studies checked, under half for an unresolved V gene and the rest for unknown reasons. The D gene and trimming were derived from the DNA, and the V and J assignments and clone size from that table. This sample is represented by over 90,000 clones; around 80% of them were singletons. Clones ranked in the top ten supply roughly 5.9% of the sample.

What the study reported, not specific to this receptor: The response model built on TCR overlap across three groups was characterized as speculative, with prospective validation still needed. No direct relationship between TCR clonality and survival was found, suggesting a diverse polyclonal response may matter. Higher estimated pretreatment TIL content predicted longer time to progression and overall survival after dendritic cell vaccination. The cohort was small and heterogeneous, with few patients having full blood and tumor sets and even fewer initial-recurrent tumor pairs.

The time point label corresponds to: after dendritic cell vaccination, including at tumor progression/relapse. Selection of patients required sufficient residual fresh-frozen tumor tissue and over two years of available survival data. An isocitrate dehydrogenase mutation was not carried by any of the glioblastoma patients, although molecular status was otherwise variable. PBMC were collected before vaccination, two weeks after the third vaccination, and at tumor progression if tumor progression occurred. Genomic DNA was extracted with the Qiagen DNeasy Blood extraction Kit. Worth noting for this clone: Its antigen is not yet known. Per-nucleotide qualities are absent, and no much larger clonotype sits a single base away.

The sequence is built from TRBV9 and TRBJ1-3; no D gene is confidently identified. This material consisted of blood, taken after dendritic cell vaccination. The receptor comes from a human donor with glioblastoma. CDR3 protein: CASSVDVLGNTIYF. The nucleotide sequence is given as TGTGCCAGCAGCGTAGATGTCTTAGGAAACACCATATATTTT. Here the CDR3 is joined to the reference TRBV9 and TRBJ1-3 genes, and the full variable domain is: DSGVTQTPKHLITATGQRVTLRCSPRSGDLSVYWYQQSLDQGLQFLIQYYNGEERAKGNILERFSAQQFPDLHSELNLSSLELGDSALYFCASSVDVLGNTIYFGEGSWLTVV.